A selection of T cell receptor beta chains follows, all from one sample in a study of shared clonotypes between healthy human individuals. Libraries were prepared by immunoSEQ multiplex PCR; TCRdb keeps only in-frame clonotypes and omits some of them. Among fewer than 3 million clones listed, 85% to 95% were seen once. Sequenced material: naive CD4+ T cells from PBMCs. The receptors were sampled from a man aged 18-30 years in good health. Some clones in this sample may be carry-over from other donors' samples. The CDR3 runs from the conserved cysteine through the conserved F or W. D genes are given only for firm matches. Clone size appears in some rows only: once, few, many, or a class for an expanded clone.

j_call clone_size v_call d_call cdr3_aa cdr3_nt
TRBJ1-1 once TRBV7-8 TRBD1 CASSSDRGNTEAFF TGTGCCAGCAGCTCGGACAGGGGGAACACTGAAGCTTTCTTT
TRBJ1-1 . TRBV2 . CASSRYRDLNTEAFF TGTGCCAGCAGTCGGTACAGGGACCTGAACACTGAAGCTTTCTTT
TRBJ1-5 . TRBV5-1 . CASSLEGYSNQPQHF TGCGCCAGCAGCTTGGAGGGTTATAGCAATCAGCCCCAGCATTTT
TRBJ2-5 once TRBV5-1 TRBD2 CASSLGVPAGGRETQYF TGCGCCAGCAGCTTGGGGGTCCCGGCGGGAGGCAGAGAGACCCAGTACTTC
TRBJ2-2 . TRBV18 . CASSRATSMAAGELFF TGTGCCAGCTCACGCGCTACTAGTATGGCCGCCGGGGAGCTGTTTTTT
TRBJ1-1 . TRBV5-3 . CARSPSPDRGNTEAFF TGTGCCAGAAGCCCTTCCCCGGACAGAGGGAACACTGAAGCTTTCTTT
TRBJ2-5 . TRBV7-3 TRBD2 CASSLGLAEGQETQYF TGTGCCAGCAGCTTAGGGCTAGCGGAGGGGCAAGAGACCCAGTACTTC
TRBJ1-2 . TRBV7-9 . CASSLVGGSGGSGYTF TGTGCCAGCAGCTTAGTCGGGGGTAGTGGCGGGAGCGGCTACACCTTC
TRBJ1-1 once TRBV6-5 . CASSYALMGGTEAFF TGTGCCAGCAGTTACGCCCTCATGGGGGGCACTGAAGCTTTCTTT
TRBJ1-5 . TRBV2 TRBD1 CASLDRAAQPQHF TGTGCCAGTCTGGACAGGGCGGCTCAGCCCCAGCATTTT
TRBJ2-1 . TRBV19 TRBD2 CASTNYPPAGGHYEQFF TGTGCCAGTACCAACTATCCCCCAGCGGGGGGGCATTATGAGCAGTTCTTC
TRBJ2-5 . TRBV4-3 . CASSQGVFQETQYF TGCGCCAGCAGCCAAGGTGTGTTTCAAGAGACCCAGTACTTC
TRBJ2-1 . TRBV5-1 TRBD2 CASSMATSVGNEQFF TGCGCCAGCAGCATGGCAACTAGCGTGGGGAATGAGCAGTTCTTC
TRBJ2-1 . TRBV27 . CASSFRRGHLDNEQFF TGTGCCAGCAGTTTTCGCCGGGGGCACCTCGACAATGAGCAGTTCTTC
TRBJ2-7 once TRBV7-5 . CARSLAVCEQYF TGTGCCAGAAGCTTAGCGGTTTGCGAGCAGTACTTC
TRBJ2-1 . TRBV11-3 TRBD2 CASSLGRGSYNEQFF TGTGCCAGCAGCCTAGGGAGGGGCAGCTACAATGAGCAGTTCTTC
TRBJ2-5 . TRBV7-3 TRBD1 CASSNQGAGLETQYF TGTGCCAGCAGCAATCAGGGGGCAGGGTTGGAGACCCAGTACTTC
TRBJ2-5 . TRBV6-5 . CASSYSYIRVQETQYF TGTGCCAGCAGTTACTCGTATATCAGGGTCCAAGAGACCCAGTACTTC
TRBJ2-1 . TRBV5-1 TRBD2 CASSLTSGYNEQFF TGCGCCAGCAGCTTAACTAGCGGCTACAATGAGCAGTTCTTC
TRBJ2-2 . TRBV13 TRBD1 CASSLSRDRVTGELFF TGTGCCAGCAGCTTAAGTCGGGACAGGGTGACCGGGGAGCTGTTTTTT
TRBJ2-1 . TRBV4-2 TRBD2 CASSQGTSGYNEQFF TGTGCCAGCAGCCAAGGGACTAGCGGTTACAATGAGCAGTTCTTC
TRBJ2-4 once TRBV5-1 . CASSLGDTKNIQYF TGCGCCAGCAGCTTGGGGGACACCAAAAACATTCAGTACTTC
TRBJ2-3 . TRBV5-4 . CASSLEDTQYF TGTGCCAGCAGCTTGGAGGATACGCAGTATTTT
TRBJ1-2 . TRBV5-1 TRBD1 CASSQGQGDGYTF TGCGCCAGCAGCCAAGGACAGGGGGATGGCTACACCTTC
TRBJ1-5 few TRBV30 . CAWSVGVSQPQHF TGTGCCTGGAGTGTGGGGGTGAGTCAGCCCCAGCATTTT
TRBJ1-3 . TRBV18 . CASSYYRELAGNTIYF TGTGCCAGCTCATACTACAGGGAACTTGCTGGAAACACCATATATTTT
TRBJ2-3 . TRBV5-4 . CASGRRGVLTDTQYF TGTGCCAGCGGCCGGAGGGGGGTGCTCACAGATACGCAGTATTTT
TRBJ2-1 . TRBV19 . CASSTPDSDYNEQFF TGTGCCAGTAGTACCCCTGATAGCGACTACAATGAGCAGTTCTTC
TRBJ2-5 . TRBV11-2 TRBD1 CASSLPRGYQETQYF TGTGCCAGCAGCTTACCCAGGGGGTATCAAGAGACCCAGTACTTC
TRBJ2-3 . TRBV7-3 . CASSLIPLTDTQYF TGTGCCAGCAGCTTAATCCCACTTACAGATACGCAGTATTTT
TRBJ1-3 . TRBV28 . CASHRQAAGNTIYF TGTGCCAGTCATCGGCAGGCAGCTGGAAACACCATATATTTT
TRBJ1-3 . TRBV2 TRBD1 CASSGSTGEGNTIYF TGTGCCAGCAGTGGCTCGACAGGGGAGGGAAACACCATATATTTT
TRBJ1-2 . TRBV19 . CASSIVDRSSGYTF TGTGCCAGTAGTATAGTGGACAGATCGAGTGGCTACACCTTC
TRBJ1-4 . TRBV18 . CASSPQGGPRGEKLFF TGTGCCAGCTCACCACAAGGTGGACCCCGGGGGGAAAAACTGTTTTTT
TRBJ2-5 . TRBV5-1 . CASSLQGQFQETQYF TGCGCCAGCAGCTTACAAGGACAGTTTCAGGAGACCCAGTACTTC
TRBJ1-3 . TRBV5-1 TRBD1 CASSLGTGFSGNTIYF TGCGCCAGCAGCTTGGGGACAGGGTTCTCTGGAAACACCATATATTTT
TRBJ2-3 . TRBV5-1 . CASSLEGGTATDTQYF TGCGCCAGCAGCTTGGAGGGCGGGACAGCTACAGATACGCAGTATTTT
TRBJ1-3 . TRBV7-6 TRBD1 CASSLVTGGSSWENTIYF TGTGCCAGCAGCTTAGTGACAGGGGGATCGAGTTGGGAAAACACCATATATTTT
TRBJ1-2 . TRBV4-3 . CASSQDPTPPGYGYTF TGCGCCAGCAGCCAAGATCCAACCCCCCCGGGCTATGGCTACACCTTC
TRBJ2-1 . TRBV27 TRBD2 CASSLRPWTSTDNEQFF TGTGCCAGCAGTTTGCGACCCTGGACTAGCACCGACAATGAGCAGTTCTTC
TRBJ1-3 . TRBV5-1 . CASSLDFGLSGNTIYF TGCGCCAGCAGCTTGGACTTCGGCCTCTCTGGAAACACCATATATTTT
TRBJ2-2 . TRBV7-2 TRBD1 CASSQQGAGELFF TGTGCCAGCAGCCAACAGGGGGCCGGGGAGCTGTTTTTT
TRBJ2-1 . TRBV9 TRBD2 CASSATSGRSYNEQFF TGTGCCAGCAGCGCGACTAGCGGGAGATCCTACAATGAGCAGTTCTTC
TRBJ1-5 . TRBV5-1 TRBD1 CAVGQGIGSSNQPQHF TGCGCCGTGGGACAGGGGATCGGGAGCAGCAATCAGCCCCAGCATTTT
TRBJ1-1 . TRBV15 . CATSRGAYEAFF TGTGCCACCAGCAGAGGTGCTTATGAAGCTTTCTTT
TRBJ2-3 . TRBV10-2 . CASSETGTIRGTDTQYF TGCGCCAGCAGTGAAACCGGGACCATCCGGGGCACAGATACGCAGTATTTT
TRBJ2-1 . TRBV9 . CASSVEAEKQFF TGTGCCAGCAGCGTAGAAGCGGAAAAGCAGTTCTTC
TRBJ2-1 . TRBV9 . CASSVGTPKDEQFF TGTGCCAGCAGCGTAGGGACTCCGAAGGATGAGCAGTTCTTC
TRBJ2-1 . TRBV18 . CASSLGPTNEQFF TGTGCCAGCTCTTTAGGACCGACGAATGAGCAGTTCTTC
TRBJ2-3 once TRBV7-3 TRBD2 CASSLGLADTQYF TGTGCCAGCAGCCTAGGACTAGCGGATACGCAGTATTTT
TRBJ2-7 . TRBV28 TRBD1 CASSLNEPAQGAGWSF TGTGCCAGCAGCCTAAACGAGCCGGCGCAGGGGGCAGGGTGGTCCTTC